The 17 T cell receptor beta chains presented below share a single source sample, sequenced in a study of cytomegalovirus exposure and HLA in healthy donors. 60 Vbeta and 13 Jbeta primers were used in PCR. Using immunoSEQ multiplex PCR, the repertoire was profiled, and TCRdb retains in-frame clones only, with some absent. Among fewer than 200,000 clones listed, 70% to 80% were seen once. Source material: PBMCs. These receptors were collected from a woman aged 50 to 60 in good health and CMV-seronegative.

The chain combines TRBV25-1 with TRBJ1-6; D uncertain. The germline CDR1 and CDR2 sequences are MGHDK and SYGVNS. With 1 base removed from V and 8 bases from J, the gap between germline ends came to 18 bases. The CDR3 totals 17 residues. The CDR3 DNA is TGTGCCAGCAGTGAATGGGTCCGGGGTATCGTCGATTCACCCCTCCACTTT. Translation: CASSEWVRGIVDSPLHF.

The chain combines TRBV11-2 with TRBJ1-4; D unclear. The germline CDR1 and CDR2 sequences are SGHAT and FQNNGV. The ends were cut back, 6 bases at V and 0 bases at J, with 8 bases in the middle. The CDR3 spans 14 residues. The DNA of the CDR3 is TGTGCCAGCAGTGGCGGCGCAACTAATGAAAAACTGTTTTTT. This translates into CASSGGATNEKLFF.

The rearrangement links TRBV6-1 to TRBJ1-2; 7 nucleotides align to TRBD1. The CDR3 extends over 14 amino acids. Per the germline V gene, CDR1 is MNHNS and CDR2 is SASEGT. V gave up 5 bases and J gave up 8 bases; unmatched junction bases: 11. For the CDR3, the DNA is TGTGCCAGCAGTTTAGACAGGGCAGGGGGAGGCTACACCTTC. This translates into CASSLDRAGGGYTF.

The chain employs TRBV2 and TRBJ2-2, with TRBD2 matching 10 bases. The CDR3 extends over 15 amino acids. The V gene end was trimmed by 8 bases and the J gene end by 5 bases; junction bases not matched to a gene: 8. From germline, CDR1 is SNHLY and CDR2 FYNNEI. Here the CDR3 DNA reads TGTGCCAGCGGGGAAGCTAGCGGGAGAACCGGGGAGCTGTTTTTT. This sequence encodes CASGEASGRTGELFF.

The chain employs TRBV27 and TRBJ2-5; no definite D call. This CDR3 has 14 residues. Germline CDR1 and CDR2: MNHEY and SMNVEV (reference sequence). V was clipped by 10 bases and J by 1 base, with 16 bases between them. CDR3 sequence reads: CATRYSAVQETQYF. The CDR3 nucleotides read TGTGCCACAAGGTATTCGGCGGTCCAAGAGACCCAGTACTTC.

The chain has TRBV27 and TRBJ2-3; the match to TRBD2 covers 9 bases. J gave up 0 bases and V 3 bases, and 4 bases lay outside the gene matches. Germline-derived CDR1 and CDR2 are MNHEY and SMNVEV (reference sequence). CDR3 length: 16 amino acids. CDR3 sequence (DNA): TGTGCCAGCAGTTTCCGGACTAGCGCGAGCACAGATACGCAGTATTTT. Translation gives CASSFRTSASTDTQYF.

The chain employs TRBV27 and TRBJ2-1; tentative D call: TRBD2 (5 bases). Trimming left V 4 bases short and J 7 bases short, with 8 bases between. CDR3 size: 12 residues. The V gene's germline CDR1 is MNHEY and CDR2 SMNVEV (reference sequence). CDR3 loop: CASSSGKNEQFF. CDR3 bases: TGTGCCAGCAGTTCCGGGAAGAATGAGCAGTTCTTC.

As concerns this clone: Mismatch with germline at one junction end may stem from a read error. The rearrangement uses TRBV5-4 and TRBJ2-5; 9 bases are a match to TRBD1. The CDR3 is 14 amino acids. The germline V gene encodes CDR1 SGHNT and CDR2 YYREEE (reference sequence). CDR3 coding DNA: TGTGCCAGCAGGTATGACGACAGGGGGAAGACCCAGCACTTC. This encodes CASRYDDRGKTQHF. Full variable domain (rest looked up from reference TRBV5-4 and TRBJ2-5): ETGVTQSPTHLIKTRGQQVTLRCSSQSGHNTVSWYQQALGQGPQFIFQYYREEENGRGNFPPRFSGLQFPNYSSELNVNALELDDSALYLCASRYDDRGKTQHFGPGTRLLVL.

This chain links TRBV5-1 with TRBJ2-2; no clear D. V lost 2 bases to trimming and J lost 0 bases, with 8 bases between them. The CDR3 is 15 residues long. The germline gives CDR1 SGHRS, CDR2 YFSETQ. The CDR3 DNA is TGCGCCAGCAGCTTTGTGTCCGCGAACACCGGGGAGCTGTTTTTT. This sequence encodes CASSFVSANTGELFF.

V is TRBV14 and J is TRBJ1-1; D uncertain. CDR1 SGHDN and CDR2 FVKESK come from the germline V gene. With 4 bases removed from V and 0 bases from J, the gap between germline ends came to 6 bases. The CDR3 is 13 amino acids. CDR3: CASSLNMNTEAFF. In nucleotides, the CDR3 is TGTGCCAGCAGCCTTAACATGAACACTGAAGCTTTCTTT.

In this sample, this clone turned up a few times. The junction departs from germline at one end; a sequencing error may be responsible. The V call is TRBV28, the J call TRBJ1-6; D remains unclear. Per germline, CDR1 MDHEN and CDR2 SYDVKM. This CDR3 spans 11 amino acids. In DNA, the CDR3 is TGTGCCAGCAGTATGGAGCAATCCTACTTCTTT. This encodes CASSMEQSYFF.

This sequence joins TRBV6-5 and TRBJ1-4; D perhaps matches TRBD1 (5 bases). Looked up from germline, CDR1 is MNHEY and CDR2 is SVGAGI. CDR3 size: 12 residues. The V end lost 6 bases, the J end lost 5 bases, and 7 bases lay between the germline ends. The DNA of the CDR3 is TGTGCCAGCAGCCGACAGAATGAAAAACTGTTTTTT. It translates to CASSRQNEKLFF.

V and J are TRBV14 and TRBJ2-6; D is perhaps TRBD1 (5 bases). This CDR3 has 15 amino acids. The V end was cut by 5 bases, the J end by 3 bases, with 11 bases between. Germline assignment: CDR1 SGHDN and CDR2 FVKESK. This chain's CDR3 is CASSFQGGGANVLTF. Written as DNA, the CDR3 is TGTGCCAGCAGCTTTCAGGGTGGTGGGGCCAACGTCCTGACTTTC.

Comments on this clone: The junction and the germline gene differ at one end; a read error may be behind it. The chain combines TRBV2 with TRBJ2-1; D is perhaps TRBD2 (6 bases). The CDR3 spans 13 residues. CDR1 SNHLY and CDR2 FYNNEI come from the germline V gene. The CDR3 DNA follows: TGTGCCAGCGGTGACGGGAGTTACAATGAGCAGTTCTTC. As protein: CASGDGSYNEQFF.

This clone was found a few times. The chain combines TRBV7-2 with TRBJ1-1; no firm D call. CDR1 is SGHTA, CDR2 FQGNSA, per germline. Trimming took off 3 bases at V and 8 bases at J, with 7 bases between the two ends. CDR3 size: 11 residues. DNA for the CDR3: TGTGCCAGCAGCTTGAACTGGGAAGCTTTCTTT. This sequence encodes CASSLNWEAFF.

The chain recombines TRBV5-1 with TRBJ2-3; 9 bases are a match to TRBD2. From germline, CDR1 is SGHRS and CDR2 YFSETQ. CDR3 size: 19 residues. V shed 8 bases, J shed 1 base, and the junction held 20 bases outside the gene matches. As DNA, the CDR3 is TGCGCCAGTAGGACCATACAGGGTCCCGCTAGCGGGGGCACAGATACGCAGTATTTT. This translates into CASRTIQGPASGGTDTQYF.

In DNA form, the CDR3 reads TGTGCCAGCAGCTTAGCAGGGGCAGATACGCAGTATTTT. As protein: CASSLAGADTQYF. The rearrangement joins TRBV7-9 to TRBJ2-3; D possibly corresponds to TRBD1 (5 bases). Germline CDR1 reads SEHNR; CDR2 reads FQNEAQ (reference sequence). This CDR3 spans 13 amino acids. The V and J ends lost 0 bases and 4 bases respectively, with 5 bases between them.